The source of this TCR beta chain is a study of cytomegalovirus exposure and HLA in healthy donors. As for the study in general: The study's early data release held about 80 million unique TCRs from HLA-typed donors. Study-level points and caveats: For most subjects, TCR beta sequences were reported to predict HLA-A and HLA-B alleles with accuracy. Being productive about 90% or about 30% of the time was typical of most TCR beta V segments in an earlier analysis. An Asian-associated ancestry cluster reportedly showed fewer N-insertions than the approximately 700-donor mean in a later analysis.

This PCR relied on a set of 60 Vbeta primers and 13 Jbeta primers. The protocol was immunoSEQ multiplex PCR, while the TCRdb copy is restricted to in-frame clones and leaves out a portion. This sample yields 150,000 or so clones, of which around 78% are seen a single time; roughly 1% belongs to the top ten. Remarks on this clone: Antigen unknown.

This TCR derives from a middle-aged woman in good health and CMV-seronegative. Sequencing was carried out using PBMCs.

The CDR3 reads CASSPLEQLRAQYF. CDR3 in DNA: TGTGCCAGCAGCCCCCTAGAGCAGTTGCGGGCCCAGTACTTC. The gene calls are TRBV5-8 and TRBJ2-5; D might be TRBD2 (5 bases). Germline-derived CDR1 and CDR2 are SGHTS and YDEGEE. Deletions cut 4 bases from V and 9 bases from J, with 19 bases between. The CDR3 has 14 amino acids.